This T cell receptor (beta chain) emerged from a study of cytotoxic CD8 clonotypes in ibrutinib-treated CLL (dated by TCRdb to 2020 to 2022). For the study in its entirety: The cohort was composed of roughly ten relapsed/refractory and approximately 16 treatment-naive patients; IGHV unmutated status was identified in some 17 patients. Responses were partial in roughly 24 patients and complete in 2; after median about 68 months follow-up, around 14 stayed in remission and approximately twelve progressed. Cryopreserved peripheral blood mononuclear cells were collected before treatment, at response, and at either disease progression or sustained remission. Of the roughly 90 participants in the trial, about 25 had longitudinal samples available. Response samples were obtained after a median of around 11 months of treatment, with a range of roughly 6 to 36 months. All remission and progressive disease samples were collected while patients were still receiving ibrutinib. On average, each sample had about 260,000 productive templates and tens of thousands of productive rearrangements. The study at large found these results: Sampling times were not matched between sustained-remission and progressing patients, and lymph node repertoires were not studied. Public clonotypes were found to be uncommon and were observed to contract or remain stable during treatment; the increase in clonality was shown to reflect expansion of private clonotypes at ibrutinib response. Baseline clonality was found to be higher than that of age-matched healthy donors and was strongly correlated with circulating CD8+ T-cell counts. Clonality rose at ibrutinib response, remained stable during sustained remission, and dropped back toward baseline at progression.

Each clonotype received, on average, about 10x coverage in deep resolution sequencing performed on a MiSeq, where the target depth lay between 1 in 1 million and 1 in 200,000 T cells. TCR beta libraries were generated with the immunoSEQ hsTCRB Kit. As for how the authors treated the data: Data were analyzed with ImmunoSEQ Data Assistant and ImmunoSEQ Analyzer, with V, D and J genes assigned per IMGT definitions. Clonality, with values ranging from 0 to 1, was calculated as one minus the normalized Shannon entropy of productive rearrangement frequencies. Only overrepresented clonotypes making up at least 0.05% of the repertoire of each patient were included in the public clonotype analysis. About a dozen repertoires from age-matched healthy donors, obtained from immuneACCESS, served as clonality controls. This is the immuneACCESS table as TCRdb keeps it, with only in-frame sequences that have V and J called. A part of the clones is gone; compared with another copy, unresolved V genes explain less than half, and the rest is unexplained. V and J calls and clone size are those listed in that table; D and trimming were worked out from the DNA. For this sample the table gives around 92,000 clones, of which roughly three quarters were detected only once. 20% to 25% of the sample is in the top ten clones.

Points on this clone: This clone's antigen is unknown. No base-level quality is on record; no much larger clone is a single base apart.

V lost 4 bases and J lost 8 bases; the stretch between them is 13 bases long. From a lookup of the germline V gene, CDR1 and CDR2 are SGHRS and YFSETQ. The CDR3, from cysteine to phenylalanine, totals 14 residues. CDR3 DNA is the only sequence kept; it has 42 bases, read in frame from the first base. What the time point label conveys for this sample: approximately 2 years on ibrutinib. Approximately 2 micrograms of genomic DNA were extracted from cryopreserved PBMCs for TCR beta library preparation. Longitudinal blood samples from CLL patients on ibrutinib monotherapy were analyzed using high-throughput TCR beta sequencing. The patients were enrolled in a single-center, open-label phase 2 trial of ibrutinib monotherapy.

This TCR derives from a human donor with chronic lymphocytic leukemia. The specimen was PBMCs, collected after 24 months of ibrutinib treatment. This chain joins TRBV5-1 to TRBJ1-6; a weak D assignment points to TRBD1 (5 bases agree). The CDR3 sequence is CASSVGWGDSPLHF. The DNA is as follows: TGCGCCAGCAGCGTAGGATGGGGCGATTCACCCCTCCACTTT.